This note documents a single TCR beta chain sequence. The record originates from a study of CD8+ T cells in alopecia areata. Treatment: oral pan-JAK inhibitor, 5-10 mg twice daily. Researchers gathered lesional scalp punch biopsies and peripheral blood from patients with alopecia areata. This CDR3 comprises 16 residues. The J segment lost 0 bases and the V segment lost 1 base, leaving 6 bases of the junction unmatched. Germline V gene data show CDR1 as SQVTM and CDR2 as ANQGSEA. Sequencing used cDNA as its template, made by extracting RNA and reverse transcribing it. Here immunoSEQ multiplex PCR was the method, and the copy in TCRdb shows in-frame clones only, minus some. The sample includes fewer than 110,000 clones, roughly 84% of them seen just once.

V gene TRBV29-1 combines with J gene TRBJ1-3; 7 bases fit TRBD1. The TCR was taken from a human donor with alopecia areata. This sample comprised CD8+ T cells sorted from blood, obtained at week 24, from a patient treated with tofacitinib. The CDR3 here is CSVEGAGDSSGNTIYF. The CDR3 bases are TGCAGCGTTGAAGGGGCAGGGGACAGCTCTGGAAACACCATATATTTT.